These 9 T cell receptor beta chains came from one sample sequenced in a study of T cell clusters in autoimmune cytopenias. One tube held mixed TRB-A and TRB-B primer pools for touch-down PCR. Following a re-call of the multiplex PCR reads, TCRdb has one entry per CDR3 protein and lacks DNA. This repertoire includes 3,000 to 3,500 distinct CDR3 sequences. TRB was amplified from 250 ng of peripheral blood genomic DNA per sample. The sequenced sample was peripheral blood. Receptor source: a human donor with an autoimmune cytopenia or autoimmune hepatitis (not recorded which).

The chain uses TRBV5-4 and TRBJ2-1; TCRdb selects TRBD1, and the lack of DNA leaves this call unchecked. Germline lookup yields CDR1 SGHNT and CDR2 YYREEE (reference sequence). There are 15 residues in the CDR3. The CDR3 here is CASRYPGQGYNEQFF.

This clonotype counts as medium-sized by frequency. The chain combines TRBV29-1 with TRBJ1-1. In germline, CDR1 is SQVTM, CDR2 ANQGSEA. The CDR3 runs 11 residues. This CDR3 is CSVESTTEAFF.

The chain is built from TRBV7-9 and TRBJ2-5; TCRdb gives TRBD1 as the D gene, but with no DNA this cannot be confirmed. Looked up from germline, CDR1 is SEHNR and CDR2 is FQNEAQ (reference sequence). CDR3 length: 15 amino acids. The CDR3: CASSLGEGVRQTQYF.

V usage is TRBV19 and J usage is TRBJ2-3; TCRdb designates TRBD1, a call that cannot be tested without DNA. The CDR3 has 15 residues. Germline CDR1 reads LNHDA; CDR2 reads SQIVND (reference sequence). The CDR3 spells CASSSTGGGPDTQYF.

This clonotype is classed as medium-sized by frequency. V usage is TRBV6-5 and J usage is TRBJ1-2; TCRdb's D call of TRBD1 is untestable without DNA. This CDR3 has 16 amino acids. Germline V gene data show CDR1 as MNHEY and CDR2 as SVGAGI. This CDR3 reads CASTQTGARGRYGYTF.

The chain carries TRBV5-1 and TRBJ2-3; TCRdb returns TRBD2, unconfirmable since there is no DNA. CDR3 length: 15 residues. The germline V gene encodes CDR1 SGHRS and CDR2 YFSETQ. CDR3 amino acids: CASSLGGGARSTQYF.

Its frequency marks this clonotype as medium-sized. This chain uses TRBV15 with TRBJ2-3; TCRdb's D gene call, TRBD2, goes unchecked for lack of DNA. This CDR3 spans 15 amino acids. The germline V gene encodes CDR1 LNHNV and CDR2 YYDKDF (reference sequence). The CDR3 region is CATSRVSGVGNTQYF.

V gene TRBV4-3 combines with J gene TRBJ2-1. The CDR3 covers 15 residues. The V gene's germline CDR1 is LGHNA and CDR2 YSLEER. The CDR3 reads CASSQDQSPYNEQFF.

The V and J genes are TRBV7-2 and TRBJ2-2; there is no DNA to check the TCRdb D call of TRBD2. This CDR3 contains 19 residues. Germline CDR1 SGHTA, CDR2 FQGNSA. CDR3 region: CASSLTGLAGVGGTGELFF.